This TCR beta chain was documented in a study of cytomegalovirus exposure and HLA in healthy donors. General observations from the study: A link between a missense DCLRE1C variant and TCR beta V- and J-gene trimming emerged from a later analysis. In vitro experiments confirmed that a few CMV-associated chains were specific for CMV antigens. Presence/absence analyses assumed roughly uniform sequencing depth across donors.

This clone was counted only a few times. Antigen specificity is unknown. Trimming pared 6 bases from V and 7 bases from J, leaving 18 bases between. The CDR3 has 15 amino acids. Germline lookup yields CDR1 SEHNR and CDR2 FQNEAQ (reference sequence). PCR employed 60 Vbeta and 13 Jbeta primers. Original data processing: Unique TCR beta chains numbered approximately 80 million in a later analysis, with roughly 10 million shared. Generated by immunoSEQ multiplex PCR, the TCRdb table keeps only in-frame clones and is missing some. The DNA was the basis for D and trimming; V, J and clone size are from that table. The sample holds about 150,000 clones; more than 7.5% are singletons and the top ten take roughly 1.9%.

Sequences were obtained from PBMCs. This chain uses TRBV7-9 with TRBJ1-4; D is perhaps TRBD1 (5 bases). This TCR came from a man aged 50-60 years in good health and CMV-seronegative. This CDR3 reads CASRRDATGGEKLFF. CDR3 DNA sequence: TGTGCCAGCAGACGCGACGCCACGGGGGGTGAAAAACTGTTTTTT.